The sequence of this TCR beta chain was determined in a study of blood T cell repertoires in COVID-19. The CDR3 runs to 14 residues. Germline CDR1 SGHVS, CDR2 FNYEAQ. The germline V and J ends were trimmed by 2 bases and 6 bases, with 11 bases remaining between them. Clones were read by immunoSEQ multiplex PCR, and TCRdb kept only the in-frame ones, dropping some. The sample includes over 100,000 clones, just over 85% of them seen just once. The sequence derives from a man aged 35-49 years with acute or convalescent COVID-19. Sequenced: peripheral blood. This chain links TRBV7-6 with TRBJ2-1; D ambiguous. CDR3 sequence (DNA): TGTGCCAGCAGCTTATCCGGGTTTGGCAATGAGCAGTTCTTC. Its protein product is CASSLSGFGNEQFF.